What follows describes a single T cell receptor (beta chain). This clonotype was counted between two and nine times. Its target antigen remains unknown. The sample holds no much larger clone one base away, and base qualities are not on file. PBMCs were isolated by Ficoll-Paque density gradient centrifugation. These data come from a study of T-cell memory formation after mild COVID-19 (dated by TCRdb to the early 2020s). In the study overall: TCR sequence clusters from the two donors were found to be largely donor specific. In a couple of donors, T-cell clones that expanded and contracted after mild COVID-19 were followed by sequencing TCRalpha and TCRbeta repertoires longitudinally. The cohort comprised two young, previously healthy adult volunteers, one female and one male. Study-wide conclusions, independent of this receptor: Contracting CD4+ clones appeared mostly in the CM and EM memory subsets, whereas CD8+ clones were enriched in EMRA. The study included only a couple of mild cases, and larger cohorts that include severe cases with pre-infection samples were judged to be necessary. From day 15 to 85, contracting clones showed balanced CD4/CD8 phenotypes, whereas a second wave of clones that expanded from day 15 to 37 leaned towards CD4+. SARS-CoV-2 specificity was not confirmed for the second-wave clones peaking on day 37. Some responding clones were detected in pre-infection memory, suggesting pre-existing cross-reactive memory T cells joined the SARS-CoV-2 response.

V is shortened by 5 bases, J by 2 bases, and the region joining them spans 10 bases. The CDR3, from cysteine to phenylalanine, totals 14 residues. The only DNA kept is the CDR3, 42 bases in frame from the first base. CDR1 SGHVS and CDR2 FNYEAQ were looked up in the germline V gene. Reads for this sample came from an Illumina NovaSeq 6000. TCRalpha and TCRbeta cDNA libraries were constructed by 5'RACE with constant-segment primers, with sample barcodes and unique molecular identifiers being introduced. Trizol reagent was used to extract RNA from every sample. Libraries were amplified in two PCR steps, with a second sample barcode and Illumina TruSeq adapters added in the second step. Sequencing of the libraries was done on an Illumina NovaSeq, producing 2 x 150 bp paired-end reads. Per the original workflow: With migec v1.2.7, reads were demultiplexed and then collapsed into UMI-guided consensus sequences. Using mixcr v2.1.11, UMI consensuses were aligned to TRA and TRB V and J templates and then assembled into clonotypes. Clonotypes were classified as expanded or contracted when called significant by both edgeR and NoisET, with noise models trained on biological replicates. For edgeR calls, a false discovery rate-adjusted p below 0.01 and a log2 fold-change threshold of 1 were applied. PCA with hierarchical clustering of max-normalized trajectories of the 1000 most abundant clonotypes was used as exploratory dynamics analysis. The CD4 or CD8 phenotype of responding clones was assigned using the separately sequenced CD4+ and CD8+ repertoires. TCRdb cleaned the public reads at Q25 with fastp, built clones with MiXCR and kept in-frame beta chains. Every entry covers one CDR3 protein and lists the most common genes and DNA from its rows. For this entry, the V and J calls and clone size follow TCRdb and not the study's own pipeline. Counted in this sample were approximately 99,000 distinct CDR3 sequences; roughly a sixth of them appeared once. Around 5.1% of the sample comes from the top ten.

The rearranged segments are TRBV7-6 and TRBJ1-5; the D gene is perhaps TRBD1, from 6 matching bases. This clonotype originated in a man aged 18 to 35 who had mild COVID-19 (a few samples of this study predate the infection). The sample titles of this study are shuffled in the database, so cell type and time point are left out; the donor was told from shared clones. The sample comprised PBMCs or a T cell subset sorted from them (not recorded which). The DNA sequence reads TGTGCCAGCAGCCCATCAGGGGGCAATCAGCCCCAGCATTTT. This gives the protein CASSPSGGNQPQHF.